The source of this T cell receptor beta chain is a study of CD8 T cells in Susac syndrome (dated by TCRdb to the late 2010s). In the study overall: The study used repertoire sequencing to test whether antigen drove CD8+ T cell activation and differentiation in Susac syndrome. The clonality of the CD8+ T cell repertoire was compared across 12 healthy donors, some 14 Susac syndrome patients and around 15 multiple sclerosis patients. Results and caveats for the whole study, not just this receptor: The study acknowledged that relatively few individuals were included in the TCR sequencing and HLA analysis.

Peripheral blood CD8+ and CD4+ T cells from healthy donors, Susac syndrome patients and multiple sclerosis patients were profiled using high-throughput TCR beta sequencing. Treatment-naive patients with stable or active relapsing-remitting disease fulfilling revised McDonald criteria were used as multiple sclerosis controls. Bulk CD8+ and CD4+ T cells were purified by magnetic negative isolation, whereas CD8+ TEMRA cells were enriched by FACS. Blood was drawn into EDTA tubes, processed within 24 hours, and PBMCs were isolated by density gradient centrifugation. PBMCs destined for TCR sequencing were cryopreserved in liquid nitrogen and later thawed in a 37 °C water bath. The sorted or isolated CD4+, CD8+ and CD8+ TEMRA cells had a purity of 90% or higher. RNA was extracted using the RNeasy kit, and roughly 0.45 to 1 microgram was reverse transcribed with random hexamers. The immunoSEQ multiplex PCR assay, covering 54 Vbeta and 13 Jbeta segments, was used to amplify TCR beta CDR3 regions. PCR amplification bias was corrected using a synthetic template baseline for primer optimization and computational correction. Per the authors' processing: Reads were annotated to V, D and J genes per IMGT and analyzed with immunoSEQ Analyzer, keeping only productive sequences. Clonality was calculated as one minus the Shannon entropy normalized by log2 of the number of productive unique sequences. Public and private clones were assessed among the 100 most prevalent clones of each patient and control. Susac-specific clones were defined as absent from healthy and MS cohorts, 850 to 1,300 published viral clones and other ImmuneACCESS disease sequences. The public reads were run again by TCRdb, first through fastp at Q25 and then through MiXCR, and only productive beta chains were kept. Rows merge per CDR3 protein into single entries with the most common DNA and genes. These V and J calls are TCRdb output, not the study's own analysis. This sample comprises fewer than 350,000 distinct CDR3 sequences, 89% of them detected only once. The ten largest clones take up more than 0.15% of the sample.

Trimmed from V: 3 bases; trimmed from J: 3 bases; junction bases lacking a gene match: 8. For CDR1 and CDR2, the germline V gene (reference sequence) lists DFQATT and SNEGSKA. The CDR3 covers 16 residues, taking in both the cysteine and the phenylalanine. CDR3 DNA only is kept here, 48 bases in frame from base 1. Of note for this clonotype: This clone's antigen is unknown. One base away there is no much larger clone; base qualities are not given.

The chain employs TRBV20-1 and TRBJ2-7; TRBD2 matches 13 bases in the middle. The clonotype was recovered from a human donor with multiple sclerosis. The sequencing sample was made of CD8+ T cells from PBMCs. The DNA sequence reads TGCAGTGCTAGTGCGCGGGGACTAGCGGGACACTACGAGCAGTACTTC. Translated, this is CSASARGLAGHYEQYF.